The 15 T cell receptor beta chains given below trace back to one sample, sequenced in a study of blood T cell repertoires in COVID-19. Sequenced by immunoSEQ multiplex PCR; TCRdb stores in-frame clones only, minus some. The sample shows approximately 300,000 clones, roughly nine tenths of them seen only once. The sequencing sample was made of PBMCs or T cells enriched from blood (not recorded which). These receptors originate from a woman in her 30s who had been exposed to COVID-19.

For this clone: This sample includes further DNA sequences coding for the same CDR3. The genes are TRBV7-8 and TRBJ1-1; D not resolved. This CDR3 contains 13 residues. Looked up from germline, CDR1 is SGHVS and CDR2 is FQNEAQ. Trimming pared 1 base from V and 1 base from J, leaving 4 bases between. CDR3 in DNA: TGTGCCAGCAGCTTAGGCAGGAACACTGAAGCTTTCTTT. Translation gives CASSLGRNTEAFF. Full variable domain (remainder filled in from reference TRBV7-8 and TRBJ1-1): GAGVSQSPRYKVAKRGQDVALRCDPISGHVSLFWYQQALGQGPEFLTYFQNEAQLDKSGLPSDRFFAERPEGSVSTLKIQRTQQEDSAVYLCASSLGRNTEAFFGQGTRLTVV.

This clone was seen just once. The chain couples TRBV4-1 to TRBJ2-5, with TRBD2 matching 7 bases. Germline values: CDR1 MGHRA, CDR2 YSYEKL. V was pared by 0 bases and J by 3 bases, with 7 bases of the junction left unmatched. The CDR3 spans 16 residues. The CDR3 sequence: CASSQEGYGGKETQYF. Written as DNA, the CDR3 is TGCGCCAGCAGCCAAGAAGGGTACGGGGGGAAAGAGACCCAGTACTTC.

The chain has TRBV6-2 or TRBV6-3 and TRBJ2-3, with 7 nucleotides matching TRBD2. V was pared by 0 bases and J by 2 bases, with 8 bases of the junction left unmatched. The length of the CDR3 is 17 residues. The germline gives CDR1 MNHEY, CDR2 SVGEGT. The CDR3: CASSYSIPGTNTDTQYF. The CDR3, as DNA: TGTGCCAGCAGTTACTCTATCCCCGGGACTAACACAGATACGCAGTATTTT.

V and J are TRBV24-1 and TRBJ2-2, with 15 nucleotides matching TRBD2. CDR3 length equals 19 residues. V lost 3 bases, J lost 0 bases, and 4 bases stayed unmatched. CDR1 is KGHDR, CDR2 SFDVKD, per germline. CDR3 sequence reads: CATSDQGLAGGPNTGELFF. CDR3 DNA: TGTGCCACCAGTGATCAGGGACTAGCGGGGGGACCGAACACCGGGGAGCTGTTTTTT.

The chain combines TRBV5-1 with TRBJ2-5, with 10 bases that match TRBD1. The CDR3 is 16 residues long. V shed 4 bases and J 0 bases; nucleotides not matched to a gene: 6. From germline, CDR1 is SGHRS and CDR2 YFSETQ. DNA of the CDR3: TGCGCCAGCAGCCGGGGACAGGGGACTCACCAAGAGACCCAGTACTTC. Translation gives CASSRGQGTHQETQYF.

The chain carries TRBV19 and TRBJ2-2; no clear D gene. The CDR3 length is 17 residues. Germline CDR1 reads LNHDA; CDR2 reads SQIVND (reference sequence). Trimming shortened V by 2 bases and J by 1 base, and 14 bases separated the two germline ends. The CDR3 nucleotides read TGTGCCAGTAGTATATTGCCCGGCAGGTTGAACACCGGGGAGCTGTTTTTT. It translates to CASSILPGRLNTGELFF.

The CDR3 nucleotides are TGTGCCAGCAGTCCCGGACAGGAGTTTTATGGCTACACCTTC. Translation gives CASSPGQEFYGYTF. The chain links TRBV9 to TRBJ1-2, with 7 bases aligning to TRBD1. CDR1 and CDR2 (germline): SGDLS, YYNGEE. Germline trimming cut 5 bases from V and 5 bases from J; bases unmatched to any gene: 9. This CDR3 has 14 residues.

V gene TRBV4-3 combines with J gene TRBJ1-2, with a possible D match to TRBD1 (6 bases). The V and J ends lost 0 bases and 8 bases respectively, with 16 bases between them. The CDR3 has 15 amino acids. In germline, CDR1 is LGHNA, CDR2 YSLEER. CDR3 in DNA: TGCGCCAGCAGCCAAGATCCATCAGGGGCGAGAGGCTACACCTTC. It yields the protein CASSQDPSGARGYTF.

This clone is a singleton in its sample. V usage is TRBV5-3 and J usage is TRBJ2-3, with 9 positions matching TRBD2. TRBV5-3 is an ORF, and what it does is uncertain. This CDR3 is built from 17 residues. J lost 2 bases, V lost 4 bases, and 11 bases had no gene match. The CDR3 sequence: CARSKKASGANTDTQYF. In nucleotides, the CDR3 is TGTGCCAGAAGCAAGAAGGCTAGCGGGGCGAACACAGATACGCAGTATTTT.

This clone was seen many times. The CDR3 bases are TGTGCCAGCAGCTTAGGCGGGGGGAACAATGAGCAGTTCTTC. It specifies CASSLGGGNNEQFF. The V call is TRBV11-3, the J call TRBJ2-1; TRBD2 agrees at 8 bases. With V trimmed by 1 base and J by 5 bases, 1 base remained unmatched. There are 14 residues in the CDR3. CDR1 is SGHNT, CDR2 YENEEA, per germline.

The CDR3 spells CASSPSTWSYEQYF. The CDR3 region has the DNA TGTGCCAGCAGCCCTAGTACCTGGTCCTACGAGCAGTACTTC. This chain uses TRBV9 with TRBJ2-7; D is undetermined. The CDR3 contains 14 residues. The germline V gene has CDR1 SGDLS and CDR2 YYNGEE. Trimming stripped 4 bases from V and 1 base from J, with 12 bases between.

The chain combines TRBV12-3 or TRBV12-4 with TRBJ2-6, with D hard to call. The CDR3 is made up of 13 amino acids. V was shortened by 6 bases and J by 2 bases, with 5 bases between the two germline ends. The CDR3: CASRQAGANVLTF. The CDR3 bases are TGTGCCAGCAGGCAGGCTGGGGCCAACGTCCTGACTTTC.

The chain carries TRBV27 and TRBJ1-2; TRBD1 matches 10 bases. This CDR3 is 14 amino acids long. Germline CDR1 MNHEY, CDR2 SMNVEV (reference sequence). After removal of 5 bases from V and 8 bases from J, the junction contained 8 bases not matched to a gene. CDR3 sequence: CASSPLDRGRGYTF. In DNA, the CDR3 is TGTGCCAGCAGTCCCCTCGACAGGGGGCGAGGCTACACCTTC.

This chain uses TRBV7-8 with TRBJ1-6; D is ambiguous. Germline values: CDR1 SGHVS, CDR2 FQNEAQ. The CDR3 contains 12 residues. Trimming left V 3 bases short and J 11 bases short, with 8 bases between. The CDR3 region is CASSFARAPLHF. The CDR3 nucleotides are TGTGCCAGCAGCTTTGCGAGAGCACCCCTCCACTTT.

V usage is TRBV14 and J usage is TRBJ2-1; tentatively, D is TRBD1 (8 bases). This CDR3 region has 14 residues. Trimming removed 4 bases at V and 9 bases at J, with 16 bases between. The germline V gene encodes CDR1 SGHDN and CDR2 FVKESK. CDR3 loop: CASSPGGQVGEQFF. The CDR3 nucleotides read TGTGCCAGCAGCCCGGGGGGACAGGTGGGTGAGCAGTTCTTC. Based on the CDR3 plus reference TRBV14 and TRBJ2-1, the full variable domain is EAGVTQFPSHSVIEKGQTVTLRCDPISGHDNLYWYRRVMGKEIKFLLHFVKESKQDESGMPNNRFLAERTGGTYSTLKVQPAELEDSGVYFCASSPGGQVGEQFFGPGTRLTVL.